Included here is one T cell receptor (beta chain) sequence, with context. The data originate from a study of blood T cell repertoires in COVID-19. Study details: Specimens from acute and convalescent COVID-19 originated in the United States, Italy and Spain.

Authors' methods: Reference gene primers were amplified, and this amplification served to estimate nucleated cell counts. Profiling relied on immunoSEQ multiplex PCR, and the TCRdb table lists in-frame clones only, not all of them. That table gives V, J and clone size, and the DNA gave D and trimming. This sample has approximately 54,000 clones; 86% occur once, and the top ten carry about 15%. From germline, CDR1 is SGDLS and CDR2 YYNGEE. V was shortened by 0 bases and J by 6 bases, with 13 bases between the two germline ends. CDR3 size: 14 residues. The receptor was derived from a human donor in a cohort sampled during active COVID-19. V is TRBV9 and J is TRBJ2-7, with a possible D match to TRBD2 (6 bases). The sequenced sample consisted of peripheral blood. This CDR3 reads CASSVEGLASEQYF. The CDR3 nucleotides are TGTGCCAGCAGCGTAGAAGGGCTAGCGAGCGAGCAGTACTTC.